The TCR beta chain under discussion was sequenced for a study of siplizumab effects on memory and regulatory T cells. Profiled with immunoSEQ multiplex PCR; TCRdb holds only in-frame clones, not every one. The sample shows 85,000 to 130,000 clones, 90% to 95% of them seen only once. The CDR3 has 17 residues. Germline assignment: CDR1 SGHAT and CDR2 FQNNGV. Trimming left V 3 bases short and J 4 bases short, with 19 bases between. The rearrangement links TRBV11-2 to TRBJ2-1; D gene uncertain. The specimen was Tregs sorted from blood. This clonotype was obtained from a human donor in good health. The CDR3 loop reads CASSFQRQVGGYNEQFF. The CDR3 coding sequence is TGTGCCAGCAGCTTTCAACGGCAGGTGGGTGGGTACAATGAGCAGTTCTTC.